Listed here are 23 T cell receptor beta chains from one sample, sequenced in a study of T-cell reconstitution after alpha-beta-depleted transplantation in children. The authors prepared the TCRbeta library with unique molecular identifiers. TCRdb re-called the PCR reads with MiXCR, one entry per CDR3 protein. Of around 400,000 distinct CDR3 sequences listed, roughly 20% are singletons. The specimen was PBMCs from the stem cell graft donor, collected from the stem cell graft. Every receptor here comes from a human donor who donated a stem cell graft to a child with acute myeloid leukemia.

The CDR3 region is CASTMGPGELFF. The CDR3, as DNA: TGTGCCAGCACAATGGGTCCCGGGGAGCTGTTTTTT. The chain has TRBV12-3 or TRBV12-4 and TRBJ2-2; no firm D call. The CDR3 totals 12 residues. V lost 7 bases and J lost 6, with 9 bases in between.

This clonotype came up a few times. V usage is TRBV5-6 and J usage is TRBJ1-1, with D tentatively TRBD1 (5 bases). Germline V gene lookup returns CDR1 SGHDT and CDR2 YYEEEE. The V gene lost 4 bases and the J gene lost 4 bases, with 11 bases spanning the gap. This CDR3 has 13 residues. CDR3 nucleotide sequence: TGTGCCAGCAGCCGGACACGCTCCACTGAAGCTTTCTTT. Protein sequence: CASSRTRSTEAFF. The whole variable domain, remainder taken from reference TRBV5-6 and TRBJ1-1, is DAGVTQSPTHLIKTRGQQVTLRCSPKSGHDTVSWYQQALGQGPQFIFQYYEEEERQRGNFPDRFSGHQFPNYSSELNVNALLLGDSALYLCASSRTRSTEAFFGQGTRLTVV.

This clonotype has only a few counts. V usage is TRBV11-1 and J usage is TRBJ1-5; D is possibly TRBD1 (6 bases). This CDR3 spans 18 amino acids. The germline V and J ends were trimmed by 4 bases and 3 bases, with 22 bases remaining between them. The V gene's germline CDR1 is SGHAT and CDR2 FQDESV (reference sequence). In nucleotides, the CDR3 is TGTGCCAGCAGCTCGTACGCTAACAGGGAAGGCTACAATCAGCCCCAGCATTTT. Its translation: CASSSYANREGYNQPQHF. Variable domain in full (rest from reference TRBV11-1 and TRBJ1-5): EAEVAQSPRYKITEKSQAVAFWCDPISGHATLYWYRQILGQGPELLVQFQDESVVDDSQLPKDRFSAERLKGVDSTLKIQPAELGDSAMYLCASSSYANREGYNQPQHFGDGTRLSIL.

Only a few counts were recorded for this clonotype. The V and J genes are TRBV20-1 and TRBJ2-7; possibly TRBD1 or TRBD2 for D (5 bases each). Germline V gene lookup returns CDR1 DFQATT and CDR2 SNEGSKA (reference sequence). The germline V and J ends were trimmed by 3 bases and 4 bases, with 16 bases remaining between them. CDR3 length: 14 amino acids. The CDR3 reads CSASNGAILYEQYF. In nucleotides, the CDR3 is TGCAGTGCTAGTAACGGGGCAATCCTATACGAGCAGTACTTC.

This clonotype appeared a few times. A much more abundant neighbour one base away suggests this may be a read error. The chain combines TRBV28 with TRBJ2-5; no firm D call. Per the germline V gene, CDR1 is MDHEN and CDR2 is SYDVKM. The CDR3 runs 11 residues. Between the trimmed V and J ends, which lost 6 bases and 3 bases, there was a span of 5 bases. The CDR3 reads CASRYKETQYF. The CDR3 coding sequence is TGTGCCAGCAGGTACAAAGAGACCCAGTACTTC.

This clonotype was seen ten or more times. V and J are TRBV29-1 and TRBJ2-7; 10 bases line up with TRBD1. This CDR3 has 13 residues. V shed 4 bases, J shed 1 base, and the junction held 1 base outside the gene matches. Looked up from germline, CDR1 is SQVTM and CDR2 is ANQGSEA. The CDR3: CSVGTGGSYEQYF. The CDR3 DNA sequence: TGCAGCGTTGGGACAGGGGGTTCCTACGAGCAGTACTTC.

The rearrangement uses TRBV12-3 or TRBV12-4 and TRBJ2-7; 9 bases match TRBD1. V gave up 5 bases and J gave up 7 bases; unmatched junction bases: 12. The CDR3 has 15 residues. The CDR3: CASSLSTGGVREQYF. The DNA of the CDR3 is TGTGCCAGCAGTCTCTCGACAGGGGGAGTTCGGGAGCAGTACTTC.

The chain uses TRBV28 and TRBJ2-3; 7 bases align to TRBD1. V shed 6 bases, J shed 5 bases, and the junction held 8 bases outside the gene matches. CDR1 and CDR2 from the germline V gene are MDHEN and SYDVKM. The CDR3 extends over 14 amino acids. CDR3 residues: CASSPMTGIDTQYF. The CDR3 DNA reads as TGTGCCAGCAGCCCGATGACAGGGATAGATACGCAGTATTTT.

The chain employs TRBV5-1 and TRBJ1-1, with D tentatively TRBD1 (5 bases). This CDR3 spans 16 amino acids. In germline, CDR1 is SGHRS, CDR2 YFSETQ. Trimming removed 1 base from V and 1 base from J, with 14 bases in between. CDR3 amino acids: CASSLRERDRNTEAFF. The CDR3 DNA sequence: TGCGCCAGCAGCTTGCGCGAACGAGACAGGAACACTGAAGCTTTCTTT.

This clonotype was detected only a few times. The rearrangement joins TRBV4-2 to TRBJ2-2; 11 nucleotides agree with TRBD2. This CDR3 has 16 amino acids. Trimming cost V 3 bases and J 5 bases; bases outside gene matches: 5. Germline CDR1 LGHNA, CDR2 YNFKEQ. The CDR3 sequence: CASSQGTSGETGELFF. The CDR3 DNA reads TGTGCCAGCAGCCAGGGGACTAGCGGAGAGACCGGGGAGCTGTTTTTT.

This clonotype came up a few times. The chain employs TRBV27 and TRBJ1-2; 9 nucleotides align to TRBD1. Per the germline V gene, CDR1 is MNHEY and CDR2 is SMNVEV (reference sequence). V was pared by 8 bases and J by 7 bases, with 8 bases of the junction left unmatched. The CDR3 totals 13 residues. The CDR3 here is CASWGQGLGGYTF. In nucleotides, the CDR3 is TGTGCCAGCTGGGGACAGGGCCTAGGTGGCTACACCTTC.

This clonotype occurred a few times. The V gene is TRBV13, the J gene TRBJ1-1; TRBD1 is a possible D gene (5 bases). The germline V gene has CDR1 PRHDT and CDR2 FYEKMQ (reference sequence). There are 13 residues in the CDR3. The V end lost 5 bases, the J end lost 3 bases, and 10 bases lay between the germline ends. The CDR3: CASSRQIHTEAFF. The DNA for the CDR3 is TGTGCCAGCAGCCGACAGATCCACACTGAAGCTTTCTTT.

J is TRBJ2-7 and V is TRBV5-1; D could derive from TRBD1 or TRBD2 (5 bases each). Germline V gives CDR1 SGHRS, CDR2 YFSETQ. Trimming stripped 3 bases from V and 2 bases from J, with 15 bases between. CDR3 length: 15 residues. CDR3 protein: CASSSMRDGPYEQYF. The CDR3 bases are TGCGCCAGCAGCTCCATGAGGGACGGCCCCTACGAGCAGTACTTC.

On this clonotype itself: This clone may be a read error of a much larger clone one base away. The V call is TRBV20-1, the J call TRBJ2-7, with D unresolved. Germline V CDR1 and CDR2: DFQATT, SNEGSKA (reference sequence). V gave up 2 bases and J gave up 6 bases, with 14 bases separating them. CDR3 size: 13 residues. CDR3 loop: CSARRQSTCEQYF. For the CDR3, the DNA is TGCAGTGCTAGACGGCAGAGTACCTGCGAGCAGTACTTC.

This clonotype occurred many times. This chain links TRBV27 with TRBJ1-2; weak D call: TRBD1 (6 bases). V was shortened by 6 bases and J by 2 bases, with 10 bases between the two germline ends. This CDR3 has 13 amino acids. From germline, CDR1 is MNHEY and CDR2 SMNVEV (reference sequence). The CDR3 is CASRDSANYGYTF. CDR3 nucleotides: TGTGCCAGCAGGGACAGCGCAAACTATGGCTACACCTTC.

The J gene is TRBJ2-1, the V gene TRBV25-1; D is ambiguous. Germline assignment: CDR1 MGHDK and CDR2 SYGVNS. Trimming left V 4 bases short and J 8 bases short, with 12 bases between. This CDR3 contains 13 residues. The DNA for the CDR3 is TGTGCCAGCAGTGGGGCTCGGGCAGATGAGCAGTTCTTC. It translates to CASSGARADEQFF.

This clonotype has only a few counts. The chain joins TRBV10-3 to TRBJ2-5, with no clear D. Germline V gives CDR1 ENHRY, CDR2 SYGVKD. Trimming took off 2 bases at V and 2 bases at J, with 12 bases between the two ends. The CDR3 spans 15 residues. The CDR3 region is CAISENSDAQETQYF. The CDR3 region has the DNA TGTGCCATCAGTGAGAACTCGGACGCTCAAGAGACCCAGTACTTC.

This clonotype was found once. The V call is TRBV24-1, the J call TRBJ1-3; tentatively, D is TRBD1 (6 bases). The CDR3 spans 15 residues. Germline CDR1 and CDR2: KGHDR and SFDVKD. V was pared by 5 bases and J by 0 bases, with 10 bases between. CDR3 DNA sequence: TGTGCCACCAGTGCGGGGGCCAACTCTGGAAACACCATATATTTT. As protein: CATSAGANSGNTIYF.

The V call is TRBV29-1, the J call TRBJ1-3; D is unclear. Germline CDR1 reads SQVTM; CDR2 reads ANQGSEA. The V and J ends lost 6 bases and 7 bases respectively, with 10 bases between them. The CDR3 loop spans 11 amino acids. The CDR3 DNA reads as TGCAGCGTCGACGATGGGAACACCATATATTTT. Encoded protein: CSVDDGNTIYF.

The chain carries TRBV28 and TRBJ2-2, with TRBD2 matching over 8 bases. Germline CDR1 MDHEN, CDR2 SYDVKM. This CDR3 region has 15 residues. V shed 7 bases and J 6 bases; nucleotides not matched to a gene: 10. CDR3 sequence reads: CASKGGGRISGELFF. The DNA for the CDR3 is TGTGCCAGCAAAGGCGGGGGGCGCATCTCCGGGGAGCTGTTTTTT.

CDR3 sequence: CSVERGLAGAGELFF. CDR3 nucleotides: TGCAGCGTTGAAAGGGGACTAGCGGGAGCCGGGGAGCTGTTTTTT. This chain connects TRBV29-1 to TRBJ2-2; TRBD2 matches at 14 bases. The V segment lost 2 bases and the J segment 6 bases; nucleotides outside the gene matches: 2. Germline CDR1 and CDR2: SQVTM and ANQGSEA. The CDR3 totals 15 residues.

This clonotype has a handful of counts. CDR3 sequence reads: CASSQDEAGPGLTYNEQFF. The CDR3, as DNA: TGCGCCAGCAGCCAAGATGAGGCAGGGCCCGGCCTAACCTACAATGAGCAGTTCTTC. The chain employs TRBV4-1 and TRBJ2-1; D might be TRBD1 (5 bases). Germline loops: CDR1 MGHRA, CDR2 YSYEKL. The CDR3 contains 19 residues. V lost 0 bases and J 2 bases, leaving 20 bases between the germline ends.

J is TRBJ2-1 and V is TRBV20-1, with 7 bases identical to TRBD2. Per germline, CDR1 DFQATT and CDR2 SNEGSKA (reference sequence). The CDR3 runs 15 residues. The ends lost 4 bases at V and 6 bases at J; junction bases unmatched: 12. The CDR3 protein is CSATEGTGGANEQFF. The CDR3 bases are TGCAGTGCTACCGAAGGGACGGGAGGTGCCAATGAGCAGTTCTTC.